A selection of T cell receptor beta chains follows, all from one sample in a study of T cell repertoires and HLA-DP antigens. Clones were read by immunoSEQ multiplex PCR, and TCRdb kept only the in-frame ones, dropping some. Here the sample spans about 2,000 clones, over 65% being singletons. Sample: CD137- CD4+ T cells from cultured PBMCs. Receptors originate from a man in his forties or fifties in good health and CMV-seronegative. Each CDR3 is given with its conserved first and last residue. Fields, in order: V gene, D gene, J gene, clone size, CDR3 DNA, CDR3 protein. The D gene is left open where the match is weak. Clone size is shown for a subset of rows, as once, few, many or a class of expanded clone.

V gene: TRBV11-2
D gene: NA
J gene: TRBJ2-7
clone size: NA
CDR3 DNA: TGCGCCAGCAGCCGGGGCTTGGGAAACTCCTACGAGCAGTACTTC
CDR3 protein: CASSRGLGNSYEQYF

V gene: TRBV4-3
D gene: TRBD2
J gene: TRBJ2-6
clone size: NA
CDR3 DNA: TGCGCCAGCAGCCAAGTTTCGGGAGGCCTCTCTGGGGCCAACGTCCTGACTTTC
CDR3 protein: CASSQVSGGLSGANVLTF

V gene: TRBV30
D gene: NA
J gene: TRBJ1-3
clone size: NA
CDR3 DNA: TGTGCCTGGAGCAATGGGCAGGCTGTTGGAAACACCATATATTTT
CDR3 protein: CAWSNGQAVGNTIYF

V gene: TRBV6-9
D gene: NA
J gene: TRBJ1-2
clone size: few
CDR3 DNA: TGTGCCAGCAGCGCACAAGGGATAGGGGGCTACACCTTC
CDR3 protein: CASSAQGIGGYTF

V gene: TRBV6-5
D gene: NA
J gene: TRBJ2-3
clone size: NA
CDR3 DNA: TGTGCCAGCAGAAACAGGGCGCGCCTGGATACGCAGTATTTT
CDR3 protein: CASRNRARLDTQYF

V gene: TRBV15
D gene: TRBD1
J gene: TRBJ1-6
clone size: few
CDR3 DNA: TGTGCCACCAGCAGAGGGACAGGGGTGAATTCACCCCTCCACTTT
CDR3 protein: CATSRGTGVNSPLHF

V gene: TRBV30
D gene: TRBD2
J gene: TRBJ2-5
clone size: NA
CDR3 DNA: TGTGCCTGGAGGTTAGCGGGGGGACCTGGTGGGACCCAGTACTTC
CDR3 protein: CAWRLAGGPGGTQYF

V gene: TRBV7-9
D gene: TRBD1
J gene: TRBJ1-4
clone size: NA
CDR3 DNA: TGTGCCAGCAGCTTCTTCGACAGGGATAATGAAAAACTGTTTTTT
CDR3 protein: CASSFFDRDNEKLFF

V gene: TRBV9
D gene: NA
J gene: TRBJ2-3
clone size: hyperexpanded
CDR3 DNA: TGTGCCAGCAGCGTAGAGACGGGTACGCAGTATTTT
CDR3 protein: CASSVETGTQYF

V gene: TRBV6-5
D gene: NA
J gene: TRBJ1-5
clone size: few
CDR3 DNA: TGTGCCAGCAGCCAAGGCGGTGGGGGCAATCAGCCCCAGCATTTT
CDR3 protein: CASSQGGGGNQPQHF

V gene: TRBV2
D gene: NA
J gene: TRBJ1-5
clone size: few
CDR3 DNA: TGTGCCAGCAGTGATTCCCTTAGCAATCAGCCCCAGCATTTT
CDR3 protein: CASSDSLSNQPQHF

V gene: TRBV7-2
D gene: NA
J gene: TRBJ2-1
clone size: once
CDR3 DNA: TGTGCCAGCAGCCCCGCCGGTGTCGGTAATGAGCAGTTCTTC
CDR3 protein: CASSPAGVGNEQFF

V gene: TRBV18
D gene: NA
J gene: TRBJ2-1
clone size: NA
CDR3 DNA: TGTGCCAGCTCACCACCAGTGAGGACTATGGGCAATGAGCAGTTCTTC
CDR3 protein: CASSPPVRTMGNEQFF

V gene: TRBV7-6
D gene: TRBD2
J gene: TRBJ2-5
clone size: once
CDR3 DNA: TGTGCCAGCAGCTTAGGACTAGCGGGAGGGTTAATCGAGACCCAGTACTTC
CDR3 protein: CASSLGLAGGLIETQYF

V gene: TRBV6-5
D gene: NA
J gene: TRBJ2-7
clone size: NA
CDR3 DNA: TGTGCCAGCAGTCAGACAGGGAGGGCCTACGAGCAGTACTTC
CDR3 protein: CASSQTGRAYEQYF

V gene: TRBV18
D gene: NA
J gene: TRBJ2-5
clone size: NA
CDR3 DNA: TGTGCCAGCTCAGCTACAGGTTTCCAAGAGACCCAGTACTTC
CDR3 protein: CASSATGFQETQYF

V gene: TRBV27
D gene: NA
J gene: TRBJ2-7
clone size: NA
CDR3 DNA: TGTGCCAGCCGGGACGGGCTAGGACAAGCCTACGAGCAGTACTTC
CDR3 protein: CASRDGLGQAYEQYF

V gene: TRBV6-1
D gene: NA
J gene: TRBJ2-7
clone size: NA
CDR3 DNA: TGTGCCAGCAATGAATGGGGGAGAGATCACGAGCAGTACTTC
CDR3 protein: CASNEWGRDHEQYF

V gene: TRBV7-2
D gene: TRBD2
J gene: TRBJ2-1
clone size: once
CDR3 DNA: TGTGCCAGCAGCTTTAATTGGGGACTAGCGGGGAAGGGTGAGCAGTTCTTC
CDR3 protein: CASSFNWGLAGKGEQFF

V gene: TRBV5-1
D gene: TRBD2
J gene: TRBJ2-7
clone size: NA
CDR3 DNA: TGCGCCAGCAGCTTGGTTCTAGCGGGAGTCGGAGAGCAGTACTTC
CDR3 protein: CASSLVLAGVGEQYF

V gene: TRBV6-1
D gene: TRBD1
J gene: TRBJ1-5
clone size: NA
CDR3 DNA: TGTGCCACCCAGAGTAGACAGGGACATCAGCCCCAGCATTTT
CDR3 protein: CATQSRQGHQPQHF

V gene: TRBV7-9
D gene: TRBD1
J gene: TRBJ2-5
clone size: NA
CDR3 DNA: TGTGCCAGCAGCTCCCAAACAGGGGGGACCCAAGAGACCCAGTACTTC
CDR3 protein: CASSSQTGGTQETQYF

V gene: TRBV27
D gene: NA
J gene: TRBJ1-1
clone size: few
CDR3 DNA: TGTGCCAGCAGTTTACCGGAGGTTATTCGGACCCCCATTGAAGCTTTCTTT
CDR3 protein: CASSLPEVIRTPIEAFF

V gene: TRBV4-1
D gene: TRBD1
J gene: TRBJ1-2
clone size: NA
CDR3 DNA: TGCGCCAGCAGGGTGGACCGGGACAGTCCCGGTCCTAACTATGGCTACACCTTC
CDR3 protein: CASRVDRDSPGPNYGYTF

V gene: TRBV5-4
D gene: TRBD1
J gene: TRBJ2-1
clone size: NA
CDR3 DNA: TGTGCCAGCAGCCACGGACAGGGGGCCTACAATGAGCAGTTCTTC
CDR3 protein: CASSHGQGAYNEQFF

V gene: TRBV5-1
D gene: TRBD1
J gene: TRBJ2-2
clone size: few
CDR3 DNA: TGCGCCAGCAGCTTGGCCTTACAGGGGGCGGCCACCGGGGAGCTGTTTTTT
CDR3 protein: CASSLALQGAATGELFF

V gene: TRBV14
D gene: TRBD1
J gene: TRBJ1-5
clone size: NA
CDR3 DNA: TGTGCCAGACGTTACGAAGACAGGGAAGGTCAGCCCCAGCATTTT
CDR3 protein: CARRYEDREGQPQHF

V gene: TRBV29-1
D gene: NA
J gene: TRBJ2-5
clone size: NA
CDR3 DNA: TGCAGCTCCGCACCCCTGGGGCAAGAGACCCAGTACTTC
CDR3 protein: CSSAPLGQETQYF

V gene: TRBV5-1
D gene: NA
J gene: TRBJ1-5
clone size: NA
CDR3 DNA: TGCGCCAGCAGCTTGGGAGGGGATGTCAATCAGCCCCAGCATTTT
CDR3 protein: CASSLGGDVNQPQHF

V gene: TRBV7-2
D gene: NA
J gene: TRBJ2-3
clone size: once
CDR3 DNA: TGTGCCAGCAGCTTAGGGCTTGGGGGTCTCACAGATACGCAGTATTTT
CDR3 protein: CASSLGLGGLTDTQYF

V gene: TRBV7-8
D gene: TRBD2
J gene: TRBJ2-5
clone size: NA
CDR3 DNA: TGTGCCAGCAGCTTAGCCGGACTAGCGGGAGGAAAAGAGACCCAGTACTTC
CDR3 protein: CASSLAGLAGGKETQYF